The sequence of this TCR beta chain was determined in a study of cytomegalovirus exposure and HLA in healthy donors (dated 2017 in TCRdb). Turning to the overall study: In an earlier analysis of some 610 of the donors, about 270 Gb of sequence data and 95 million to 130 million unique TCR beta sequences from some 170 million T cells were reported. An early release covering roughly 600 HLA-typed donors comprised roughly 300 gigabases of sequencing data and around 86 million unique TCR sequences. Among the roughly 370 genotyped donors, 81% belonged to the genetic ancestry cluster associated with self-reported Caucasian donors. The study aimed to test whether signatures of past pathogen exposure could be identified by cataloging public T cell receptors. The study used immunosequencing to profile the T cell repertoires of around 600 subjects and linked those repertoires to cytomegalovirus serostatus. In addition to the first cohort of 650 to 750 subjects, a separate validation cohort of 120 different subjects was used. High-throughput TCR immunosequencing, statistical association of individual TCRs with disease status, and machine learning were combined to predict cytomegalovirus infection status. In a later analysis, previously published TCR beta repertoires from fewer than 750 donors were re-analyzed and high-resolution HLA genotyping was added so that TCR occurrence patterns could be studied. Rather than drawing on any new phenotypic data, the later analysis identified candidate immune exposures from TCR beta sequences and the way those sequences occurred across donors. In an earlier analysis of 587 of the donors, high-throughput TCR beta sequencing was used to judge whether each TCR beta V gene segment behaved as functional or pseudogenic. Donor age, sex, ethnicity and CMV serostatus were compiled together with the repertoire data. A later genetic analysis used genome-wide SNP genotypes for about three fifths of the 666 donors, treating that subset as a discovery cohort. All discovery cohort repertoires had been generated using a single sequencing platform. Both class I and class II loci were covered by HLA typing, at four-digit resolution. Typing coverage varied by locus: about 629-630 donors for A, B, C, DRB1 and DQB1; more than 500 for DQA1; around 610 for DPA1; approximately 490 for DPB1. Because of strong linkage in the cohort, roughly five DR-DQ haplotypes were treated as single units for association and clustering. Among around 400 genotyped donors of the cohort, an average of around 240,000 unique TCR beta nucleotide sequences were sequenced per donor, roughly 18% of them non-productive. Points the paper makes about the study in general: Strong co-occurrence of HLA alleles, especially DR and DQ, made assigning TCR associations to individual alleles difficult. For the cohort, immune exposure information was limited to CMV serostatus. Only TCR beta chains were sequenced in this cohort, and the absence of alpha or paired-chain data limited detectable features. Linkage disequilibrium might explain the correlated functional status among segregating V segments, but an unknown experimental factor could not be excluded. In a later genetic analysis, fewer N-insertions in productive TCRs were reported among donors in an Asian-associated ancestry cluster than the roughly 640-donor mean. Most CMV-associated TCR beta chains appeared to be HLA-restricted in a later analysis, and the HLA associations seemed to be driven largely by CMV exposure. It was suggested by the authors that the approach could potentially be generalized to other disease states and immunological phenotypes. A few of the identified cytomegalovirus-associated TCR beta chains were confirmed in vitro to be specific for cytomegalovirus antigens. According to a later analysis, TCR association rates differed among HLA loci, with DRB1 alleles showing the most associated TCRs and HLA-C alleles showing the fewest. HLA typing was unavailable for some donors at each locus, so association tests used only the typed subset. Across donors, most TCR sequences were observed very rarely, whereas some public TCRs were present in many individuals. A cluster of highly shared sequence variants was judged likely to represent a technical artifact of the sequencing pipeline. A further reported finding was that TCR beta sequences accurately predicted the HLA-A and HLA-B alleles for most subjects in the first cohort. The presence/absence analyses assumed that sequencing depth was roughly uniform across donors, and that assumption may not be true. V-gene and J-gene trimming of TCR beta chains was associated with a missense DCLRE1C variant in a later genetic analysis, and the association was replicated in an independent cohort. Some IMGT-functional V segments, including TRBV6-2 and TRBV6-3, could not be told apart with the 87-base-pair reads, so those segments were excluded. In a later analysis, HLA-associated TCR beta chains were found to be more clonally expanded and to have lower generation probabilities than equally common non-associated chains. Because counts were too low, seventeen rarely observed V segments, including chromosome 9 orphons, were excluded from the earlier analysis of 587 of the donors. A later analysis associated roughly 17,000 TCR beta sequences with specific HLA alleles at a false discovery rate of 0.05. In the study, some 160 TCR beta chains were listed as associated with cytomegalovirus. Cytomegalovirus status was reported to be diagnosed by the classifier with high specificity and sensitivity in both the original and validation cohorts. A later analysis reported that several top co-occurrence clusters appeared linked to parvovirus B19, influenza, CMV and Epstein-Barr virus. An earlier analysis of roughly 570 of the donors showed that most TCR beta V segments appeared in productive rearrangements either about 90% or about 30% of the time, which broadly matched IMGT annotations.

The method behind the library was the immunoSEQ multiplex PCR assay. For the multiplex PCR, a mixture combining 60 forward primers for TCR Vbeta segments and 13 reverse primers for TCR Jbeta segments was used. A multiplex PCR assay on genomic DNA amplified the CDR3 region of rearranged TCR beta genes. On the Illumina HiSeq System, the amplified TCR beta libraries were sequenced as 87-base-pair reads. In the original analysis: Across the 666 repertoires, a later analysis counted 80 million or so unique TCR beta chains, around 10 million of which were shared by at least two donors. Raw reads were error-corrected and collapsed into unique sequences by a nearest-neighbor algorithm in which closely related sequences were merged to remove PCR and sequencing errors. CDR3 sequences were aligned to IMGT reference sequences to assign V, D and J gene segments. Each retained sequence needed at least a six-nucleotide match to both a V gene segment and a J gene segment. Rearrangements were called productive when the CDR3 lacked stop codons and stayed in frame with V and J; all others were non-productive. CDR3 was defined according to IMGT convention as the region running from the second conserved V-encoded cysteine to the conserved J-encoded phenylalanine. The earlier analysis of around 640 of the donors excluded sequences that lacked an unambiguous match to a single V gene segment. An earlier analysis of 450 to 650 of the donors called V segments functional above 56.7% productive rearrangements and segregating when the between-donor standard deviation exceeded 5%. A statistical classification framework was built to diagnose cytomegalovirus status from the catalog of TCR beta chain sequences. V and J gene assignment, in a later analysis, came from comparing TCR nucleotide sequences with IMGT/GENE-DB human TR gene sequences. The TCRdist pipeline was used in a later analysis to assign CDR3 sequences and most-parsimonious VDJ recombination scenarios. In a later analysis, each TCR beta chain was defined by its CDR3 amino acid sequence together with its V-gene family, and reads without a unique V-gene family were excluded. To address suspected cross-contamination and a sequencing artifact, a later analysis removed a few hundred highly shared, low-generation-probability nucleotide sequences. A later analysis calculated a clonal expansion index for each public chain from normalized within-repertoire ranks of inferred template counts. In a later analysis, generation probabilities were computed with a VDJ recombination model fitted to out-of-frame rearrangements, and the resulting probabilities were checked against IGoR. Hypergeometric tests were used in a later analysis to score TCR-TCR, TCR-HLA and TCR-CMV co-occurrence, with a repertoire-size bias correction applied to the TCR pairs. In a later analysis, false discovery rates were estimated by permuting HLA or CMV assignments 20 times. A later analysis grouped co-occurring TCRs with DBSCAN, adding TCRdist sequence similarity when clustering within HLA-allele-positive subsets. Repertoires with fewer than 30,000 or more than 120,000 public chains were left out of co-occurrence clustering, as were about 5 repertoires with anomalous nucleotide sharing. Drawn from immuneACCESS, this table holds only the in-frame rearrangements with V and J called that TCRdb kept. Clones are partly lost; checked studies trace under half to an unresolved V gene and leave the rest unexplained. V and J calls and clone size are as listed in that table; D and trimming were resolved from the DNA. This sample comprises about 160,000 clones, under 90% of them detected only once. Together, the top ten hold roughly 1.5% of the sample.

The CDR3 sequence holds 14 residues, the cysteine and phenylalanine included. Kept here is only the CDR3 DNA, which spans 42 bases and is read in frame from base 1. Deletion took 4 bases off V and 6 bases off J, with a span of 15 bases between the germline ends. The germline V gene encodes CDR1 SGHDT and CDR2 YYEEEE. In total, more than 500 healthy bone marrow donors made up the cohort. Cohort members were all nominally healthy when sampled, although unrecorded immune exposures were likely present. The donor was CMV seronegative and belonged to the group of under 400 seronegative cohort members. Every donor gave a peripheral blood sample, and the peripheral blood mononuclear cells from that sample were used for TCR beta sequencing. Genomic DNA was extracted from the blood cell samples with the Qiagen DNeasy Blood Extraction Kit. This clone was seen only once. The antigen it recognizes is unknown. No quality values exist for individual bases; no much larger clone is one base distant.

The sample taken for sequencing was PBMCs. The V gene is TRBV5-6 and the J gene is TRBJ2-3; TRBD1 is possibly the D segment (6 matching bases). This TCR derives from a male donor in good health and CMV-seronegative. The DNA is as follows: TGTGCCAGCAGCCTATACAGGGTATGGGATACGCAGTATTTT. This encodes CASSLYRVWDTQYF.